This T cell receptor beta chain was documented in a study of tissue T cells after allogeneic stem cell transplantation. Findings and caveats of the study: The patient cohort was small and clinically heterogeneous, with limited sampling depth. Tissue-detected TCR repertoire was only partly captured by blood and spleen T cells. Motif-based clustering found tissue-specific repertoire signatures shared across patients, though few clones were shared.

The time point denotes: mouse harvest day 7 after allogeneic transplant. Tail vein injection delivered 10^7 T-cell-depleted bone marrow cells and 10^6 splenic CD5+ T cells. As for this clone: Its specificity is not known. Mouse gene names apply. The read finishes 1 residue shy of the CDR3 end, and the germline J gene is used to complete it.

This CDR3 comprises 16 residues. Germline loops: CDR1 KGHTA, CDR2 FQNQQP. Sequencing of TCRbeta CDR3 at survey depth gave sequences and template counts. Data came from immunoSEQ multiplex PCR; TCRdb stores just in-frame clones and leaves some out. The sample carries roughly 4,000 clones, 50% recorded once. The rearrangement links TRBV23 to TRBJ2-7; the table's D call, TRBD2, has no DNA check behind it. Sequencing input: gut tissue. This TCR came from a female BALB/c mouse given C57BL/6 T cells with graft-versus-host disease after an allogeneic hematopoietic cell transplant. The CDR3 bases that were read are TGCTCCAGCAGTCAAAGGACTGGGGGGAGCTCCTATGAACAGTAC. As protein: CSSSQRTGGSSYEQY. The CDR3 as a whole reads CSSSQRTGGSSYEQYF.